The clone carrying this T cell receptor (beta chain) was recorded a few times. The record originates from a study of blood T cell repertoires in COVID-19. The CDR3 consists of 15 residues. V lost 3 bases and J lost 7; bases outside the gene matches: 3. From germline, CDR1 is KGHSH and CDR2 LQKENI. Profiled with immunoSEQ multiplex PCR; TCRdb holds only in-frame clones, not every one. The sample has about 90,000 clones; less than 85% are singletons. The specimen sequenced was peripheral blood. The V and J genes are TRBV18 and TRBJ2-2, with 12 bases identical to TRBD1. This TCR derives from a woman in her seventies with acute or convalescent COVID-19. CDR3 coding DNA: TGTGCCAGCTCACCGGGACAGGGGGCCCACGGGGAGCTGTTTTTT. This codes for CASSPGQGAHGELFF.